Listed below are T cell receptor beta chains from one sample, sequenced in a study of blood T cell repertoires in COVID-19. Produced via immunoSEQ multiplex PCR; TCRdb's table is partial and in-frame only. Altogether just over 300,000 clones are present, about nine tenths being singletons, with the ten largest covering about 4.6%. Material: PBMCs or T cells enriched from blood (not recorded which). These receptors were taken from a man aged 25 to 40 who had recovered from COVID-19. The CDR3 runs from the conserved cysteine through the conserved F or W. Each record gives: clone size, J gene, D gene, V gene, CDR3 protein, CDR3 DNA. A D gene is named only where the DNA matches it firmly. The listing skips clone size in some rows; elsewhere it reads once, few, many or a size class.

few | TRBJ1-1 | TRBD1 | TRBV19 | CASSKTGQANTEAFF | TGTGCCAGTAGTAAAACCGGACAGGCGAACACTGAAGCTTTCTTT
NA | TRBJ1-6 | NA | TRBV2 | CASSISGVHSSYNSPLHF | TGTGCCAGCAGTATTTCCGGGGTTCATAGCTCCTATAATTCACCCCTCCACTTT
NA | TRBJ1-2 | NA | TRBV19 | CASQRENYGYTF | TGTGCCTCCCAGCGAGAAAACTATGGCTACACCTTC
NA | TRBJ2-2 | TRBD2 | TRBV27 | CASTSGGAPGELFF | TGTGCCAGCACTAGCGGGGGGGCCCCCGGGGAGCTGTTTTTT
NA | TRBJ2-3 | NA | TRBV7-9 | CASSTTVSDTQYF | TGTGCCAGCAGCACGACAGTTTCAGATACGCAGTATTTT
NA | TRBJ1-1 | NA | TRBV28 | CASSLPRIEAFF | TGTGCCAGCAGCCTCCCGCGGATAGAAGCTTTCTTT
NA | TRBJ1-5 | NA | TRBV19 | CASSAGRGAYSNQPQHF | TGTGCCAGTAGCGCGGGCAGGGGCGCTTATAGCAATCAGCCCCAGCATTTT
NA | TRBJ1-5 | NA | TRBV28 | CASTFEGQPQHF | TGTGCCAGCACCTTCGAGGGTCAGCCCCAGCATTTT
NA | TRBJ2-1 | TRBD2 | TRBV18 | CASSPTGTSGSNEQFF | TGTGCCAGCTCTCCGACCGGGACTAGCGGTTCCAATGAGCAGTTCTTC
once | TRBJ2-1 | NA | TRBV5-1 | CASSLGLTAGAGYNEQFF | TGCGCCAGCAGCTTGGGTCTTACGGCGGGGGCCGGCTACAATGAGCAGTTCTTC
NA | TRBJ2-5 | TRBD2 | TRBV3-1/TRBV3-2 | CASSQNSGSKGETQYF | TGTGCCAGCAGCCAAAATAGCGGGAGTAAGGGAGAGACCCAGTACTTC
NA | TRBJ1-2 | TRBD1 | TRBV25-1 | CASSEGAGTGDGYTF | TGTGCCAGCAGTGAAGGGGCCGGGACAGGGGATGGCTACACCTTC
NA | TRBJ2-4 | TRBD1 | TRBV11-2 | CASSPLGGTGTKTIQYF | TGTGCCAGCAGCCCCCTCGGCGGGACAGGGACCAAAACCATTCAGTACTTC
NA | TRBJ2-1 | TRBD2 | TRBV28 | CASSFFGGGASNEQFF | TGTGCCAGCAGTTTTTTCGGCGGGGGGGCCTCCAATGAGCAGTTCTTC
NA | TRBJ2-1 | TRBD2 | TRBV15 | CATSRDSLAGGHYNEQFF | TGTGCCACCAGCAGAGATTCCCTAGCGGGGGGGCACTACAATGAGCAGTTCTTC
NA | TRBJ1-6 | TRBD1 | TRBV3-1/TRBV3-2 | CASSHPGGSLNSPLHF | TGTGCCAGCAGCCACCCAGGGGGGTCCCTTAATTCACCCCTCCACTTT
NA | TRBJ1-2 | NA | TRBV2 | CASRDSHPSNYGYTF | TGTGCCAGCAGGGACAGTCACCCCTCTAACTATGGCTACACCTTC
NA | TRBJ2-7 | NA | TRBV28 | CASSDEREQYF | TGTGCCAGCAGTGATGAGCGCGAGCAGTACTTC
NA | TRBJ1-5 | TRBD1 | TRBV28 | CASSLQGSQHF | TGTGCCAGCAGCCTACAGGGGTCACAGCATTTT
NA | TRBJ1-6 | NA | TRBV11-2 | CASSLSGNSPLHF | TGTGCCAGCAGCTTATCAGGGAATTCACCCCTCCACTTT
NA | TRBJ1-5 | NA | TRBV28 | CASSSRQAIYSNQPQHF | TGTGCCAGCAGCTCTAGACAGGCAATCTATAGCAATCAGCCCCAGCATTTT
NA | TRBJ2-7 | TRBD1 | TRBV4-1 | CASSQPGTGTPYEQYF | TGCGCCAGCAGCCAGCCCGGGACAGGGACACCCTACGAGCAGTACTTC
NA | TRBJ2-1 | NA | TRBV5-1 | CASSLNPEPYNEQFF | TGCGCCAGCAGCTTGAACCCGGAGCCGTACAATGAGCAGTTCTTC
NA | TRBJ1-1 | NA | TRBV6-5 | CASSDPGLNTEAFF | TGTGCCAGCAGCGATCCGGGATTAAACACTGAAGCTTTCTTT
NA | TRBJ2-7 | NA | TRBV28 | CASSLVPRGTPDEQYF | TGTGCCAGCAGTTTAGTCCCCAGGGGGACTCCGGACGAGCAGTACTTC
NA | TRBJ2-7 | NA | TRBV7-6 | CASSFSQSYEQYF | TGTGCCAGCAGCTTCTCACAGTCCTACGAGCAGTACTTC
NA | TRBJ1-3 | NA | TRBV5-1 | CASSLESGGAGNTIYF | TGCGCCAGCAGCTTGGAGTCCGGGGGGGCTGGAAACACCATATATTTT
NA | TRBJ2-4 | NA | TRBV12-2 | CASRRPFDRENIQYF | TGTGCAAGTCGCCGCCCCTTTGACAGGGAGAACATTCAGTACTTC
NA | TRBJ1-6 | TRBD1 | TRBV6-5 | CASSYSGGQGESPLHF | TGTGCCAGCAGTTACTCCGGGGGACAGGGGGAGTCACCCCTCCACTTT
NA | TRBJ1-1 | NA | TRBV30 | CAWSVLGGPFKNTEAFF | TGTGCCTGGAGTGTACTCGGGGGACCCTTTAAGAACACTGAAGCTTTCTTT
NA | TRBJ1-2 | NA | TRBV5-6 | CASSPLPSVRYGYTF | TGTGCCAGCAGCCCCCTCCCCAGTGTTCGCTATGGCTACACCTTC
NA | TRBJ2-7 | TRBD1 | TRBV25-1 | CASSEPTGRYEQYF | TGTGCCAGCAGTGAACCGACAGGGAGATACGAGCAGTACTTC
NA | TRBJ2-7 | NA | TRBV11-3 | CASSLGVGLDEQYF | TGTGCCAGCAGCTTAGGGGTGGGGCTGGACGAGCAGTACTTC
NA | TRBJ2-7 | TRBD1 | TRBV18 | CASSSTGTGYEQYF | TGTGCCAGCTCATCAACCGGGACAGGGTACGAGCAGTACTTC
NA | TRBJ2-5 | TRBD1 | TRBV5-1 | CASSLVGTGQETQYF | TGCGCCAGCAGCTTGGTAGGGACAGGGCAGGAGACCCAGTACTTC
NA | TRBJ1-2 | NA | TRBV10-3 | CAISESQGRHGYTF | TGTGCCATCAGTGAGTCGCAGGGGCGGCATGGCTACACCTTC
NA | TRBJ1-5 | TRBD1 | TRBV6-1 | CASSEGGGGKPQHF | TGTGCCAGCAGTGAAGGAGGGGGCGGGAAGCCCCAGCATTTT
NA | TRBJ1-2 | NA | TRBV27 | CASSLRGDNNYGYTF | TGTGCCAGCAGTCTACGGGGGGACAATAACTATGGCTACACCTTC
few | TRBJ2-7 | NA | TRBV18 | CASSPPTGRPSYEQYF | TGTGCCAGCTCACCACCCACAGGCCGCCCCTCCTACGAGCAGTACTTC
NA | TRBJ2-7 | NA | TRBV7-2 | CASSLAGPLPYEQYF | TGTGCCAGCAGCTTAGCGGGGCCCCTTCCCTACGAGCAGTACTTC
few | TRBJ2-2 | TRBD1 | TRBV5-6 | CASSLVGQGHTGELFF | TGTGCCAGCAGCTTGGTGGGACAGGGTCACACCGGGGAGCTGTTTTTT
NA | TRBJ1-2 | NA | TRBV2 | CASSEGGIHYGYTF | TGTGCCAGCAGTGAGGGGGGGATTCACTATGGCTACACCTTC
NA | TRBJ2-1 | NA | TRBV10-1 | CASSLGDNEQFF | TGCGCCAGCAGCCTCGGGGACAATGAGCAGTTCTTC
NA | TRBJ2-7 | TRBD2 | TRBV3-1/TRBV3-2 | CASSHPRGSGRAYEQYF | TGTGCCAGCAGCCACCCTAGGGGGAGCGGGAGGGCCTACGAGCAGTACTTC
NA | TRBJ2-3 | NA | TRBV19 | CASSRRQGLSTDTQYF | TGTGCCAGTAGTCGAAGGCAGGGGTTAAGCACAGATACGCAGTATTTT
NA | TRBJ1-2 | TRBD1 | TRBV19 | CASSMHRGLTVAPRVYGYTF | TGTGCCAGTAGTATGCACAGGGGGTTAACCGTTGCCCCTCGAGTCTATGGCTACACCTTC
NA | TRBJ1-1 | NA | TRBV7-2 | CASSSRRDTEAFF | TGTGCCAGCAGCTCCCGCCGGGACACTGAAGCTTTCTTT
NA | TRBJ1-1 | TRBD1 | TRBV6-5 | CASSTTGLYAFF | TGTGCCAGCAGTACGACAGGGTTGTATGCTTTCTTT
NA | TRBJ2-3 | NA | TRBV7-2 | CASSSYTDTQYF | TGTGCCAGCAGTTCCTACACAGATACGCAGTATTTT
NA | TRBJ2-3 | NA | TRBV10-2 | CASTGSYTDTQYF | TGCGCCAGCACAGGGTCCTACACAGATACGCAGTATTTT
few | TRBJ2-2 | NA | TRBV5-6 | CASRDTGELFF | TGTGCCAGCCGAGACACCGGGGAGCTGTTTTTT
once | TRBJ2-3 | TRBD2 | TRBV30 | CAWGSGDTQYF | TGTGCCTGGGGTAGCGGGGATACGCAGTATTTT
NA | TRBJ2-7 | TRBD2 | TRBV27 | CASRTPGTKSYEQYF | TGTGCCAGCAGGACTCCCGGGACTAAATCCTACGAGCAGTACTTC
NA | TRBJ1-2 | NA | TRBV5-1 | CASSYGTETDGYGYTF | TGCGCCAGCAGCTACGGGACTGAGACCGATGGCTATGGCTACACCTTC
NA | TRBJ1-3 | NA | TRBV7-9 | CASSLEAGINTIYF | TGTGCCAGCAGCTTAGAGGCGGGTATAAACACCATATATTTT
NA | TRBJ1-3 | NA | TRBV2 | CASSVSGRYSGNTIYF | TGTGCCAGCAGTGTTTCGGGGAGATACTCTGGAAACACCATATATTTT
NA | TRBJ2-1 | TRBD1 | TRBV15 | CATRRDRDPSEQFF | TGTGCCACCCGCCGGGACAGGGACCCCTCGGAGCAGTTCTTC
NA | TRBJ2-2 | NA | TRBV7-8 | CASSRDRMAGELFF | TGTGCCAGCAGCCGCGACAGGATGGCCGGGGAGCTGTTTTTT
NA | TRBJ1-1 | TRBD1 | TRBV6-5 | CASSPTTGGTEAFF | TGTGCCAGCAGTCCCACCACAGGGGGCACTGAAGCTTTCTTT
once | TRBJ1-5 | NA | TRBV7-8 | CASSLAAEPQHF | TGTGCCAGCAGCTTAGCGGCAGAGCCCCAGCATTTT